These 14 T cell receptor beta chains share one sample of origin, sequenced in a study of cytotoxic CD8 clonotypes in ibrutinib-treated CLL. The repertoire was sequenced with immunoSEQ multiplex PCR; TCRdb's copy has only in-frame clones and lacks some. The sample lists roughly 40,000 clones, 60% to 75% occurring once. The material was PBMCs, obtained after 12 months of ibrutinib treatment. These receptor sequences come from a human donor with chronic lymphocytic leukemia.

CDR3 sequence: CSIMTGGRTEAFF. CDR3 coding DNA: TGCAGCATTATGACGGGGGGCCGGACTGAAGCTTTCTTT. The J gene is TRBJ1-1, the V gene TRBV29-1, with D perhaps TRBD1 (6 bases). V lost 8 bases and J 5 bases, leaving 18 bases between the germline ends. Germline-derived CDR1 and CDR2 are SQVTM and ANQGSEA. The CDR3 length is 13 residues.

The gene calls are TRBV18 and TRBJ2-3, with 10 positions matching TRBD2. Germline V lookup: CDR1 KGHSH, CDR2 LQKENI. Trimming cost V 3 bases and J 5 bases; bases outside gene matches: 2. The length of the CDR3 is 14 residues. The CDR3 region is CASSPQREGDTQYF. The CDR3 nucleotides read TGTGCCAGCTCACCTCAGCGGGAGGGAGATACGCAGTATTTT.

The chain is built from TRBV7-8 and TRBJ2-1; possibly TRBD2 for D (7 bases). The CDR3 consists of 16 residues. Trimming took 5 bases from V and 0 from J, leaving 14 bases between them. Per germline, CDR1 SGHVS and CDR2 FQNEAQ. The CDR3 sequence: CASSPRGASSYNEQFF. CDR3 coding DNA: TGTGCCAGCAGCCCCCGGGGGGCCAGCTCCTACAATGAGCAGTTCTTC. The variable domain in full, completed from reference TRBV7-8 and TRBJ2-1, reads GAGVSQSPRYKVAKRGQDVALRCDPISGHVSLFWYQQALGQGPEFLTYFQNEAQLDKSGLPSDRFFAERPEGSVSTLKIQRTQQEDSAVYLCASSPRGASSYNEQFFGPGTRLTVL.

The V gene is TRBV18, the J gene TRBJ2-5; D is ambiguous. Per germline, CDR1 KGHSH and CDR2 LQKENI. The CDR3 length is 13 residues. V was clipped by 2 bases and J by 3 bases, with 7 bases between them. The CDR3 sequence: CASSPVTKETQYF. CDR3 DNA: TGTGCCAGCTCACCAGTAACCAAAGAGACCCAGTACTTC.

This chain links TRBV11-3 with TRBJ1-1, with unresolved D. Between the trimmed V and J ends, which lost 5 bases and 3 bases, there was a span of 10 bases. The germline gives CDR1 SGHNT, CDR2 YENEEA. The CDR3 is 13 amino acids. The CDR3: CASSASEDTEAFF. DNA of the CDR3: TGTGCCAGCAGCGCATCGGAGGACACTGAAGCTTTCTTT.

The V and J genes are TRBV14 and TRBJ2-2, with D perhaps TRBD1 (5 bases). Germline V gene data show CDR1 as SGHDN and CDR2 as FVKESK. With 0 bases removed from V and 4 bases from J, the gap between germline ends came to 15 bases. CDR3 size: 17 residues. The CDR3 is CASSQDRGYSFTGELFF. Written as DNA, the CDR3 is TGTGCCAGCAGCCAAGATAGGGGCTACTCCTTCACCGGGGAGCTGTTTTTT.

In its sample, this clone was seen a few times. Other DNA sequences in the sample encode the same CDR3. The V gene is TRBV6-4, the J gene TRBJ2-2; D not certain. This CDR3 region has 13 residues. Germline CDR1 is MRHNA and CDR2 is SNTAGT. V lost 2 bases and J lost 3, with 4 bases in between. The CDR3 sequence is CASSDRDTGELFF. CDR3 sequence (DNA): TGTGCCAGCAGTGACAGGGACACCGGGGAGCTGTTTTTT.

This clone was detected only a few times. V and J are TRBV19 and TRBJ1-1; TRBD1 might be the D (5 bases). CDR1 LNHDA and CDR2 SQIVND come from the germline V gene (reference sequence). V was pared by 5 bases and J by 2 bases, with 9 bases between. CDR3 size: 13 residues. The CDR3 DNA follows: TGTGCCAGTAGTGGACGGGACAACACTGAAGCTTTCTTT. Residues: CASSGRDNTEAFF.

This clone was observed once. CDR3 bases: TGTGCCAGCTCTGAGGTGGGCGGATTTAATGAAAAACTGTTTTTT. This encodes CASSEVGGFNEKLFF. The chain has TRBV25-1 and TRBJ1-4; D is uncertain. The CDR3 is made up of 15 amino acids. Trimming removed 8 bases at V and 4 bases at J, with 17 bases between. The V gene's germline CDR1 is MGHDK and CDR2 SYGVNS.

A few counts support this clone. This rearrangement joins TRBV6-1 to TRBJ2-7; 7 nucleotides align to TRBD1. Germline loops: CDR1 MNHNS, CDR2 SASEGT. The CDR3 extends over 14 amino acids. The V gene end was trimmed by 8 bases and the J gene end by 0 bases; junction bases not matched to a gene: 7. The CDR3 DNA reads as TGTGCCAGCTGCCTGGACAGGAGCTCCTACGAGCAGTACTTC. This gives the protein CASCLDRSSYEQYF.

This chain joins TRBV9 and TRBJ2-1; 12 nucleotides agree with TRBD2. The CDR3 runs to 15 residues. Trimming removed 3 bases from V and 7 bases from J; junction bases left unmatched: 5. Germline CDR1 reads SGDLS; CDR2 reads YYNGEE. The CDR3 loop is CASSARLAGVNEQFF. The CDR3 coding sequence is TGTGCCAGCAGCGCCCGACTAGCGGGAGTTAATGAGCAGTTCTTC.

The CDR3 nucleotides are TGTGCCAGCAGAGGGACTAGCGGGAGTCGAGATACGCAGTATTTT. It is translated as CASRGTSGSRDTQYF. The chain combines TRBV6-5 with TRBJ2-3; 14 positions agree with TRBD2. From germline, CDR1 is MNHEY and CDR2 SVGAGI. Trimming cost V 6 bases and J 5 bases; bases outside gene matches: 4. The CDR3 extends over 15 amino acids.

CDR3 coding DNA: TGTGCCAGCAGCTATGGGGGCACCTCGGTGGTACAGTACTTC. This encodes CASSYGGTSVVQYF. V is TRBV5-8 and J is TRBJ2-7; possible D gene TRBD1, 6 bases. V gave up 3 bases and J gave up 10 bases, with 20 bases separating them. CDR1 and CDR2 (germline): SGHTS, YDEGEE. The CDR3 contains 14 residues.

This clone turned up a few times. Here the CDR3 reads CASSAGPGGEKLFF. CDR3 nucleotides: TGTGCCAGCAGCGCCGGACCTGGTGGTGAAAAACTGTTTTTT. The V gene is TRBV7-2, the J gene TRBJ1-4; no definite D call. Germline assignment: CDR1 SGHTA and CDR2 FQGNSA. The CDR3 contains 14 residues. V was trimmed by 5 bases and J by 7 bases, leaving 14 bases between them.